This is a list of T cell receptor beta chains from one sample in a study of T cells in localized non-small cell lung cancer. Repertoires were generated with immunoSEQ multiplex PCR, while TCRdb's copy carries only in-frame clones and drops some. This table holds approximately 150,000 clones, roughly 90% found once. Sequencing used peripheral blood, obtained before any cancer treatment. These receptors were taken from a female donor over 55 with stage I lung adenocarcinoma. The CDR3 runs from the conserved cysteine through the conserved F or W.

TRBJ2-7,TRBV5-1,CASSPGTVSYEQYF
TRBJ2-2,TRBV11-2,CASSLVLPGELFF
TRBJ2-3,TRBV18,CASSLAGGHTDTQYF
TRBJ2-2,TRBV9,CASSESGGRSTGELFF
TRBJ2-1,TRBV28,CASRPQSVGYNEQFF
TRBJ2-5,TRBV19,CASMEGGAMGTQYF
TRBJ2-6,TRBV11-2,CASSLETGNSGANVLTF
TRBJ1-2,TRBV19,CASSTPGGAGYTF
TRBJ1-2,TRBV27,CASSSGQGIYGYTF
TRBJ2-5,TRBV7-8,CASSPTGSLGTQYF
TRBJ1-3,TRBV19,CASNRDSGNTIYF
TRBJ2-5,TRBV2,CASSQIAGGPSQYF
TRBJ2-5,TRBV5-1,CASSLAKTSGRSETQYF
TRBJ2-7,TRBV30,CAWSGGYEQYF
TRBJ2-1,TRBV7-3,CASSLVIGSYNEQFF
TRBJ2-7,TRBV11-1,CASSSFRVAHYEQYF
TRBJ1-5,TRBV18,CASSPAEGNQPQHF
TRBJ2-2,TRBV30,CAWSEKGTTGELFF
TRBJ1-1,TRBV12-2,CASRLVLGRAEVLNTEAFF
TRBJ2-3,TRBV7-6,CASSLFAAGNAADTQYF
TRBJ2-3,TRBV21-1,CASIQGQCTDTQYF
TRBJ2-7,TRBV7-9,CASSTSSGTSGKTYEQYF
TRBJ1-4,TRBV19,CASTDRGATNEKLFF
TRBJ2-7,TRBV2,CASTDRDRVAYEQYF
TRBJ2-4,TRBV4-2,CASSHSGESGRNIQYF
TRBJ2-7,TRBV19,CASTPGQGAYEQYF
TRBJ1-5,TRBV4-1,CASSQFISGSNQPQHF
TRBJ2-3,TRBV10-1,CASSESRGVSTDTQYF
TRBJ2-1,TRBV7-3,CASSSGAGLYNEQFF
TRBJ1-5,TRBV19,CASSTTTGQSQHF
TRBJ2-7,TRBV7-2,CASRTGHALPYEQYF
TRBJ1-2,TRBV30,CAWSVGQVYGYTF
TRBJ2-7,TRBV6-1,CASSEAAFPTTYEQYF
TRBJ2-7,TRBV10-2,CASRRISGSDYEQYF
TRBJ1-1,TRBV5-6,CASSRGQGAAHTEAFF
TRBJ2-7,TRBV6-5,CASSYSASGPYEQYF
TRBJ1-4,TRBV30,CAWGRGGANEKLFF
TRBJ2-7,TRBV5-8,CASSLSGGLYEQYF
TRBJ1-3,TRBV10-3,CAVIQGGGNTIYF
TRBJ2-1,TRBV10-1,CASNGALGDNEQFF
TRBJ2-2,TRBV5-5,CASSSGTANTGELFF
TRBJ1-2,TRBV7-9,CASTPGTKYGYTF
TRBJ2-2,TRBV29-1,CSVGLAGSTGELFF
TRBJ1-2,TRBV4-2,CASSRTGGAYGYTF
TRBJ2-7,TRBV19,CASSPGTSRYEQYF
TRBJ2-3,TRBV10-2,CASSEFRLAGGLEDTQYF
TRBJ2-1,TRBV5-6,CASSFRTLGNEQFF
TRBJ2-3,TRBV28,CASSTIAGAPILPADTQYF